This T cell receptor (beta chain) was recorded in a study of OX40 agonist ivuxolimab in advanced cancers. The ends lost 5 bases at V and 3 bases at J; junction bases unmatched: 6. CDR3 length: 15 residues. Germline V lookup: CDR1 SGDLS, CDR2 YYNGEE. The repertoire was sequenced with immunoSEQ multiplex PCR; TCRdb's copy has only in-frame clones and lacks some. The sample lists about 84,000 clones; approximately 88% were seen once. This chain connects TRBV9 to TRBJ1-5; 9 bases map to TRBD1. The clonotype originates from an adult with an advanced solid tumor such as melanoma, head and neck, liver or kidney cancer. The sequencing used CD4+ or CD8+ T cells sorted from blood, collected in a trial of the OX40 agonist ivuxolimab. The CDR3 nucleotides read TGTGCCAGCAGTCCCGGGACAGGGATCAATCAGCCCCAGCATTTT. Its translation is CASSPGTGINQPQHF.